This entry is about one T cell receptor (beta chain). Its antigen is unknown. Adults of Caucasian background living in Nashville, Tennessee made up all donors. The sample belongs to a study of shared clonotypes between healthy human individuals. Broader study findings: Larger estimated richness was generally recorded for naive subsets relative to memory subsets.

Germline loops: CDR1 SGHVS, CDR2 FNYEAQ. Trimming removed 2 bases from V and 6 bases from J; junction bases left unmatched: 7. This CDR3 has 15 residues. The table came from immunoSEQ multiplex PCR; TCRdb's copy has only in-frame clones and leaves some out. Of about 960,000 clones listed, about 80% are singletons. This clonotype was obtained from a young man in good health. The sample comprised memory CD4+ T cells sorted from blood. The subset is: CD45RA-negative fraction. The gene calls are TRBV7-6 and TRBJ2-3; TRBD2 matches at 8 bases. CDR3 residues: CASSLSGTRSDTQYF. CDR3 DNA: TGTGCCAGCAGCTTAAGTGGGACTAGATCCGATACGCAGTATTTT.